This is a list of T cell receptor beta chains from one sample in a study of T cells of healthy individuals. TCRdb recomputed calls from the 5' RACE reads with MiXCR, one row per CDR3 protein. The data hold 60,000 to 70,000 distinct CDR3 sequences, with around 15% observed a single time. These TCRs come from a human donor in good health. CDR3s include the opening cysteine and the closing phenylalanine or tryptophan. The D gene is left open where the match is weak. Size is stated for part of the rows, as once, few or many counts, or as a class when the clone is expanded.

abundance,len,j_gene,d_gene,v_gene,CDR3nt,CDR3aa
many,16,TRBJ2-3,TRBD2,TRBV20-1,TGCAGTGCTAGAACTGGGACTAGCGGGAGCACAGATACGCAGTATTTT,CSARTGTSGSTDTQYF
many,17,TRBJ2-2,TRBD1,TRBV4-3,TGCGCCAGCAGCCAAGAATTCGGGACAGGGAGTACCGGGGAGCTGTTTTTT,CASSQEFGTGSTGELFF
-,13,TRBJ1-1,-,TRBV5-1,TGCGCCAGCAGCACCATACAGAACACTGAAGCTTTCTTT,CASSTIQNTEAFF
many,13,TRBJ2-7,-,TRBV28,TGTGCCAGCAGTTCCGGGGTCCCGTACGAGCAGTACTTC,CASSSGVPYEQYF
-,13,TRBJ1-5,TRBD1,TRBV12-5,TGTGCTAGTGGTTCGGACAGGGGAGGGCCCCAGCATTTT,CASGSDRGGPQHF
many,16,TRBJ2-6,-,TRBV5-1,TGCGCCAGCAGCTTGGCCGGGAGCTCTGGGGCCAACGTCCTGACTTTC,CASSLAGSSGANVLTF
-,12,TRBJ1-2,-,TRBV6-2/TRBV6-3,TGTGCCAGCAGTCAGGTTACCTATGGCTACACCTTC,CASSQVTYGYTF
many,12,TRBJ2-2,-,TRBV29-1,TGCAGCGTTGAAGGGGGGACCGGGGAGCTGTTTTTT,CSVEGGTGELFF
few,15,TRBJ2-7,TRBD2,TRBV20-1,TGCAGTGCTAGCCGGGCGGGACTAGTGGCCTACGAGCAGTACTTC,CSASRAGLVAYEQYF
few,15,TRBJ1-6,-,TRBV2,TGTGCCAGCAGTGACACGAGCTCCTATAATTCACCCCTCCACTTT,CASSDTSSYNSPLHF
many,16,TRBJ1-2,-,TRBV4-2,TGTGCCAGCAGCCAAGGGACCCCATCGGACCGTGTCGGCTACACCTTC,CASSQGTPSDRVGYTF
few,12,TRBJ1-4,-,TRBV5-6,TGTGCCAGCAGCTTGTTTGGGGGCAGACTGTTTTTT,CASSLFGGRLFF
few,16,TRBJ2-6,-,TRBV2,TGTGCCAGCAGTGTTGGGCACAGCTCTGGGGCCAACGTCCTGACTTTC,CASSVGHSSGANVLTF
many,15,TRBJ2-5,TRBD2,TRBV4-3,TGCGCCAGCAGCCAGACTAGCGGGAGCCAAGAGACCCAGTACTTC,CASSQTSGSQETQYF
-,14,TRBJ2-3,TRBD1,TRBV11-1,TGTGCCTCCTCCAGGGTAGGGGGCGTGAATACGCAGTATTTT,CASSRVGGVNTQYF
-,15,TRBJ2-7,TRBD1,TRBV7-2,TGTGCCAGCAGCTTCAGACCGGGACAGGGGTACGAGCAGTACTTC,CASSFRPGQGYEQYF
many,12,TRBJ1-1,-,TRBV12-3/TRBV12-4,TGTGCCAGCAGTTCCGGGACGCCGGAAGCTTTCTTT,CASSSGTPEAFF
many,16,TRBJ2-1,TRBD2,TRBV28,TGTGCCAGCAGTTTCCCCGGGACTAGGGGCTACAATGAGCAGTTCTTC,CASSFPGTRGYNEQFF
-,16,TRBJ2-5,TRBD2,TRBV29-1,TGCAGCGTTACCCTGACTAGCGGGGGCATCCAAGAGACCCAGTACTTC,CSVTLTSGGIQETQYF
few,15,TRBJ2-7,-,TRBV4-1,TGCGCCAGCAGCCAAGGTTTGAGGGGAAGGGGCGAGCAGTACTTC,CASSQGLRGRGEQYF
-,15,TRBJ2-4,-,TRBV28,TGTGCCAGCAGCCCCCCACCTATAGCCAAAAACATTCAGTACTTC,CASSPPPIAKNIQYF
-,14,TRBJ2-7,-,TRBV12-3/TRBV12-4,TGTGCCAGCAGTTTAGCTGGGTCTCGTACCGAGCAGTACTTC,CASSLAGSRTEQYF
many,15,TRBJ1-1,TRBD1,TRBV5-1,TGCGCCAGCAGCTTGGACGCAGGGGGCATGACTGAAGCTTTCTTT,CASSLDAGGMTEAFF
many,16,TRBJ2-7,-,TRBV15,TGTGCCACCAGCGACCCCCGGGACACTAACTCCTACGAGCAGTACTTC,CATSDPRDTNSYEQYF